Listed here are 23 T cell receptor beta chains from one sample, sequenced in a study of OX40 agonist ivuxolimab in advanced cancers. Clones were read by immunoSEQ multiplex PCR, and TCRdb kept only the in-frame ones, dropping some. This sample carries 65,000 to 75,000 clones, about 89% of them seen once, and the ten largest clones take about 4%. The starting material was CD4+ or CD8+ T cells sorted from blood, obtained in a trial of the OX40 agonist ivuxolimab. The receptors come from an adult with an advanced solid tumor such as melanoma, head and neck, liver or kidney cancer.

V usage is TRBV7-2 and J usage is TRBJ1-5; 9 bases map to TRBD1. The CDR3 is made up of 15 amino acids. J was trimmed by 9 bases and V by 5 bases; bases with no gene match: 11. CDR1 and CDR2 from the germline V gene are SGHTA and FQGNSA. The CDR3 reads CASSPGGGTGRPQHF. The CDR3, as DNA: TGTGCCAGCAGCCCCGGGGGGGGGACAGGGAGGCCCCAGCATTTT. Together with reference TRBV7-2 and TRBJ1-5, the CDR3 gives the full variable domain: GAGVSQSPSNKVTEKGKDVELRCDPISGHTALYWYRQSLGQGLEFLIYFQGNSAPDKSGLPSDRFSAERTGGSVSTLTIQRTQQEDSAVYLCASSPGGGTGRPQHFGDGTRLSIL.

V gene TRBV12-5 combines with J gene TRBJ2-1; D gene unclear. The length of the CDR3 is 11 residues. Germline V lookup: CDR1 LGHNT, CDR2 FRNRAP. Trimming left V 6 bases short and J 5 bases short, with 5 bases between. This CDR3 is CASGEHNEQFF. CDR3 DNA: TGTGCTAGTGGCGAGCACAATGAGCAGTTCTTC.

The CDR3 DNA reads TGTGCCAGCAGTTCGCCCGGGACAGGGTTGGACGAGCAGTACTTC. This codes for CASSSPGTGLDEQYF. The chain uses TRBV27 and TRBJ2-7, with TRBD1 matching over 9 bases. The J segment lost 5 bases and the V segment lost 4 bases, leaving 9 bases of the junction unmatched. CDR3 length: 15 residues. Germline V lookup: CDR1 MNHEY, CDR2 SMNVEV (reference sequence).

V gene TRBV6-6 combines with J gene TRBJ2-5; 8 nucleotides match TRBD1. Germline lookup yields CDR1 MNHNY and CDR2 SVGAGI (reference sequence). V lost 6 bases and J lost 4; bases outside the gene matches: 4. The CDR3 contains 13 residues. For the CDR3, the DNA is TGTGCCAGCAGGGACAGGGCGGGAGAGACCCAGTACTTC. It translates to CASRDRAGETQYF.

The chain joins TRBV7-9 to TRBJ2-5; D possibly matches TRBD1 or TRBD2 (5 bases each). The CDR3 totals 12 residues. From germline, CDR1 is SEHNR and CDR2 FQNEAQ (reference sequence). With 10 bases removed from V and 2 bases from J, the gap between germline ends came to 11 bases. The CDR3 protein is CATGTTQETQYF. CDR3 in DNA: TGTGCCACCGGGACGACTCAAGAGACCCAGTACTTC.

This rearrangement joins TRBV9 to TRBJ2-7, with 8 bases that match TRBD2. V was pared by 0 bases and J by 0 bases, with 2 bases of the junction left unmatched. The CDR3 consists of 15 residues. Germline values: CDR1 SGDLS, CDR2 YYNGEE. The CDR3 region has the DNA TGTGCCAGCAGCGTAGAAAGCGGGAGCTCCTACGAGCAGTACTTC. Encoded protein: CASSVESGSSYEQYF. The full variable domain, with the rest looked up from reference TRBV9 and TRBJ2-7, is DSGVTQTPKHLITATGQRVTLRCSPRSGDLSVYWYQQSLDQGLQFLIQYYNGEERAKGNILERFSAQQFPDLHSELNLSSLELGDSALYFCASSVESGSSYEQYFGPGTRLTVT.

The CDR3 reads CASSLGSGQETQYF. DNA of the CDR3: TGTGCCAGCAGCTTAGGATCGGGACAAGAGACCCAGTACTTC. This sequence joins TRBV7-6 and TRBJ2-5, with a tentative D call TRBD2 (5 bases). This CDR3 spans 14 amino acids. The germline V gene encodes CDR1 SGHVS and CDR2 FNYEAQ. Trimming stripped 1 base from V and 2 bases from J, with 8 bases between.

This chain links TRBV6-1 with TRBJ1-5; no firm D call. V was cut by 1 base and J by 0 bases, with 10 bases left in between. The CDR3 has 16 amino acids. Per germline, CDR1 MNHNS and CDR2 SASEGT. The CDR3 reads CASSEGKGYSNQPQHF. As DNA, the CDR3 is TGTGCCAGCAGTGAAGGAAAGGGCTATAGCAATCAGCCCCAGCATTTT.

The chain couples TRBV11-3 to TRBJ2-7; 10 bases line up with TRBD1. Looked up from germline, CDR1 is SGHNT and CDR2 is YENEEA. There are 15 residues in the CDR3. J gave up 2 bases and V 5 bases, and 6 bases lay outside the gene matches. Here the CDR3 reads CASSPGTGVPYEQYF. In DNA form, the CDR3 reads TGTGCCAGCAGCCCCGGGACAGGGGTTCCCTACGAGCAGTACTTC.

This chain connects TRBV5-1 to TRBJ2-1, with 13 positions matching TRBD2. V gave up 3 bases and J gave up 5 bases; unmatched junction bases: 2. The CDR3 totals 15 residues. Per germline, CDR1 SGHRS and CDR2 YFSETQ. The CDR3 DNA is TGCGCCAGCAGCTCCACTAGCGGGAGGGACAATGAGCAGTTCTTC. Protein: CASSSTSGRDNEQFF.

DNA of the CDR3: TGCGCCAGCAGTCAATCTCAAAGGAAACTGTCCTATGGCTACACCTTC. The encoded protein is CASSQSQRKLSYGYTF. J is TRBJ1-2 and V is TRBV23-1, with D unresolved. TRBV23-1 is classed as an ORF, of uncertain function. V lost 0 bases, J lost 4 bases, and 15 bases lay in between. This CDR3 is built from 16 residues.

V is TRBV29-1 and J is TRBJ2-3, with 7 bases fitting TRBD1. Looked up from germline, CDR1 is SQVTM and CDR2 is ANQGSEA. The CDR3 is 15 amino acids. V gave up 3 bases and J gave up 2 bases; unmatched junction bases: 8. The CDR3: CSVDAPGQHTDTQYF. The CDR3 nucleotides read TGCAGCGTTGATGCCCCGGGACAGCACACAGATACGCAGTATTTT.

V usage is TRBV27 and J usage is TRBJ1-1; D call uncertain. The CDR3 contains 13 residues. Germline values: CDR1 MNHEY, CDR2 SMNVEV (reference sequence). V was trimmed by 2 bases and J by 4 bases, leaving 8 bases between them. The CDR3 DNA sequence: TGTGCCAGCAGTTTAAAGATCGCCACTGAAGCTTTCTTT. Translating it yields CASSLKIATEAFF.

The J gene is TRBJ2-1, the V gene TRBV5-3; 11 nucleotides align to TRBD2. TRBV5-3 is filed as an ORF, its function uncertain. The trim removed 0 bases at V and 4 bases at J, leaving 9 bases unmatched. The CDR3 is 18 amino acids. CDR3 residues: CARSLASGRTHLYNEQFF. Written as DNA, the CDR3 is TGTGCCAGAAGCTTGGCTAGCGGGAGGACCCATTTGTACAATGAGCAGTTCTTC.

The chain couples TRBV7-3 to TRBJ2-7; 8 nucleotides align to TRBD2. Germline V CDR1 and CDR2: SGHTA, FQGTGA. The CDR3 length is 15 residues. The ends lost 1 base at V and 2 bases at J; junction bases unmatched: 4. CDR3: CASSLKSSGPYEQYF. In DNA form, the CDR3 reads TGTGCCAGCAGCTTAAAGTCTAGCGGGCCCTACGAGCAGTACTTC.

The J gene is TRBJ2-2, the V gene TRBV11-3; TRBD1 matches at 7 bases. The CDR3 is 17 amino acids. CDR1 and CDR2 (germline): SGHNT, YENEEA. Losses at the gene ends were 7 bases for V and 5 bases for J; bases not matched to a gene: 16. The CDR3 region is CASTLGHRGRSTGELFF. CDR3 sequence (DNA): TGTGCCAGCACCCTAGGGCACAGGGGCCGTAGTACCGGGGAGCTGTTTTTT.

On this clone: Other DNA sequences within the sample encode an identical CDR3. The chain combines TRBV6-6 with TRBJ2-1; TRBD2 matches 7 bases. Per the germline V gene, CDR1 is MNHNY and CDR2 is SVGAGI (reference sequence). J gave up 7 bases and V 7 bases, and 7 bases lay outside the gene matches. This CDR3 has 13 residues. CDR3 DNA sequence: TGTGCCAGCAAGGGCGGGAGCGGTAATGAGCAGTTCTTC. This codes for CASKGGSGNEQFF.

The genes are TRBV5-1 and TRBJ2-5; 9 bases are a match to TRBD1. CDR1 is SGHRS, CDR2 YFSETQ, per germline. With 3 bases clipped from V and 4 bases from J, the junction kept 10 bases outside the gene matches. The CDR3 extends over 16 amino acids. The CDR3 here is CASSSQPMTGGETQYF. The CDR3 DNA follows: TGCGCCAGCAGCTCCCAACCCATGACAGGGGGAGAGACCCAGTACTTC.

The rearrangement joins TRBV29-1 to TRBJ1-1; D unclear. The germline V gene encodes CDR1 SQVTM and CDR2 ANQGSEA. With 0 bases removed from V and 5 bases from J, the gap between germline ends came to 7 bases. This CDR3 is 12 amino acids long. The CDR3 reads CSVEDLPTEAFF. The CDR3 DNA follows: TGCAGCGTTGAAGATCTTCCGACTGAAGCTTTCTTT.

The rearrangement joins TRBV27 to TRBJ2-5; TRBD1 is a possible D gene (5 bases). Trimming pared 5 bases from V and 5 bases from J, leaving 12 bases between. This CDR3 is built from 13 residues. Per the germline V gene, CDR1 is MNHEY and CDR2 is SMNVEV (reference sequence). The CDR3: CASSLRVWETQYF. The CDR3 nucleotides read TGTGCCAGCAGTCTCAGGGTTTGGGAGACCCAGTACTTC.

As concerns this clone: Other DNA sequences within the sample encode an identical CDR3. This sequence joins TRBV19 and TRBJ1-2; D uncertain. The CDR3 contains 13 residues. Trimming stripped 0 bases from V and 2 bases from J, with 4 bases between. From germline, CDR1 is LNHDA and CDR2 SQIVND (reference sequence). CDR3 sequence (DNA): TGTGCCAGTAGTATAGAGGGAAACTATGGCTACACCTTC. Translation gives CASSIEGNYGYTF.

This sequence joins TRBV4-1 and TRBJ2-2, with D unresolved. The V end lost 5 bases, the J end lost 6 bases, and 19 bases lay between the germline ends. Germline V lookup: CDR1 MGHRA, CDR2 YSYEKL. CDR3 length equals 16 residues. CDR3 loop: CASSSRQGSGPGELFF. DNA for the CDR3: TGCGCCAGCAGCTCAAGACAAGGTTCCGGCCCCGGGGAGCTGTTTTTT.

This clone appeared once. The V and J genes are TRBV7-9 and TRBJ2-5; tentative D call: TRBD1 (6 bases). Per the germline V gene, CDR1 is SEHNR and CDR2 is FQNEAQ (reference sequence). V was pared by 5 bases and J by 3 bases, with 22 bases between. CDR3 size: 17 residues. Written as DNA, the CDR3 is TGTGCCAGCAGCCGCCTCAGGGGCATGGGGGTAGAAGAGACCCAGTACTTC. Translated: CASSRLRGMGVEETQYF.